The clone carrying this TCR beta chain was detected ten times or more. Its antigen is unidentified. At one boundary the junction diverges from the germline segment, which might be a read error. The data were obtained in a study of T cells in Graves' hyperthyroidism and ophthalmopathy. Study-wide results and caveats: Researchers found most expanded thyroid clonotypes above 0.001 in blood as well. The model made its ophthalmopathy prediction, and onset followed a median 6.5 months later.

This CDR3 has 18 residues. CDR1 is SGHVS, CDR2 FQNEAQ, per germline. From RNA transcripts, TCR beta CDR3 regions were amplified. TCR CDR3 underwent first-round RT-PCR with the HTBI primer set. One entry per CDR3 protein, called by TCRdb with MiXCR from the multiplex PCR reads. The table has 300,000 to 350,000 distinct CDR3 sequences, roughly 18% seen once. With duration under 3 months, ophthalmopathy was active: Clinical Activity Score at least 3, NOSPECS at least 4. J is TRBJ1-5 and V is TRBV7-8; TRBD1 matches at 7 bases. The clonotype was recovered from a middle-aged woman with Graves' ophthalmopathy. Sequencing was carried out using blood. The DNA of the CDR3 is TGTGTCAGCAGCTCGACAGGGCCCCTATTAATGAGCAATCAGCCCCAGCATTTT. Translating it yields CVSSSTGPLLMSNQPQHF.